This is a list of T cell receptor beta chains from one sample in a study of blood T cell repertoires in COVID-19. Only in-frame clones appear in the TCRdb table, and some are missing; sequencing was by immunoSEQ multiplex PCR. The sample lists some 88,000 clones, more than 75% seen once, with roughly 15% in the top ten. Sequencing was performed on peripheral blood. The source is a woman aged 70-85 years with acute or convalescent COVID-19. CDR3s include the opening cysteine and the closing phenylalanine or tryptophan. Fields, in order: CDR3 protein, CDR3 DNA, D gene, clone size, J gene, V gene. The D gene is left open where the match is weak. The listing skips clone size in some rows; elsewhere it reads once, few, many or a size class.

CASRPPGTGHRELFF,TGTGCCAGCAGACCACCCGGGACAGGGCACCGGGAGCTGTTTTTT,TRBD1,NA,TRBJ2-2,TRBV11-2
CASSLDAGGLSNEQFF,TGTGCCAGCAGCTTAGATGCGGGAGGGCTTTCGAATGAGCAGTTCTTC,TRBD2,NA,TRBJ2-1,TRBV7-9
CASSLDTVRGGTEAFF,TGTGCCAGCAGCTTAGATACCGTCCGGGGGGGAACTGAAGCTTTCTTT,NA,once,TRBJ1-1,TRBV11-2
CASSALAGEGSEQFF,TGCGCCAGCAGCGCACTAGCGGGAGAGGGGAGTGAGCAGTTCTTC,TRBD2,NA,TRBJ2-1,TRBV5-1
CASSLTGNGAQPQHF,TGTGCCAGTTCGCTGACAGGGAACGGGGCCCAGCCCCAGCATTTT,TRBD1,NA,TRBJ1-5,TRBV19
CASSLATGGAGGEAFF,TGTGCCAGCAGCCTAGCCACAGGGGGCGCGGGGGGTGAAGCTTTCTTT,TRBD1,NA,TRBJ1-1,TRBV27
CASSTTGPNTEAFF,TGTGCCAGCAGCACGACAGGTCCGAACACTGAAGCTTTCTTT,NA,NA,TRBJ1-1,TRBV11-3
CSVDSQGLYGYTF,TGCAGCGTTGATAGTCAGGGGTTATACGGCTACACCTTC,NA,NA,TRBJ1-2,TRBV29-1
CASRGGLNYGYTF,TGTGCCAGCAGGGGAGGCCTCAACTATGGCTACACCTTC,NA,NA,TRBJ1-2,TRBV6-5
CASSFRRGLTGEAFF,TGTGCCAGCAGCTTCCGGCGTGGTCTCACGGGTGAAGCTTTCTTT,NA,NA,TRBJ1-1,TRBV7-9
CASSHRVANTGELFF,TGTGCCAGTAGTCACCGGGTCGCGAACACCGGGGAGCTGTTTTTT,NA,NA,TRBJ2-2,TRBV19
CASSSTRGTNYGYTF,TGTGCCAGCAGCTCAACCAGGGGGACTAACTATGGCTACACCTTC,TRBD1,NA,TRBJ1-2,TRBV7-9
CASSQEAGTTQETQYF,TGCGCCAGCAGCCAAGAAGCCGGGACTACCCAAGAGACCCAGTACTTC,TRBD2,NA,TRBJ2-5,TRBV4-1
CASSEIKGDGSPLHF,TGTGCCAGCAGTGAAATTAAAGGGGATGGTTCACCCCTCCACTTT,NA,NA,TRBJ1-6,TRBV6-1
CASSPPPNLAKNIQYF,TGTGCCAGCAGCCCACCCCCAAACTTAGCCAAAAACATTCAGTACTTC,NA,NA,TRBJ2-4,TRBV5-4
CASSQRTSSHFNEQFF,TGTGCCAGCAGCCAACGGACTAGCTCCCACTTCAATGAGCAGTTCTTC,TRBD2,NA,TRBJ2-1,TRBV3-1/TRBV3-2
CASSPGQGAQGYTF,TGCGCCAGCAGCCCGGGACAGGGGGCGCAAGGCTACACCTTC,TRBD1,many,TRBJ1-2,TRBV5-1
CASSPRQSQMSSGNTIYF,TGTGCCAGCAGCCCCCGACAGAGTCAGATGAGCTCTGGAAACACCATATATTTT,NA,NA,TRBJ1-3,TRBV3-1/TRBV3-2
CASSDLTSGISGETQYF,TGTGCCAGCAGTGACTTGACTAGCGGTATTTCCGGGGAGACCCAGTACTTC,TRBD2,NA,TRBJ2-5,TRBV4-2
CAISDYFSGGIYSYNEQFF,TGTGCCATCAGTGACTATTTTAGCGGGGGGATTTACTCCTACAATGAGCAGTTCTTC,TRBD2,NA,TRBJ2-1,TRBV10-3
CASSQDPPGLAVGAKNIQYF,TGTGCCAGCAGCCAAGATCCCCCGGGACTAGCGGTAGGGGCCAAAAACATTCAGTACTTC,TRBD2,NA,TRBJ2-4,TRBV3-1/TRBV3-2
CASRQSESSYNSPLHF,TGTGCCAGCCGACAGTCGGAGAGCTCCTATAATTCACCCCTCCACTTT,NA,NA,TRBJ1-6,TRBV19
CASSHRYQETQYF,TGTGCCAGCAGCCATCGGTACCAAGAGACCCAGTACTTC,NA,NA,TRBJ2-5,TRBV3-1/TRBV3-2
CASSLAGVNYEQFF,TGCGCCAGCAGCTTGGCGGGAGTGAATTATGAGCAGTTCTTC,NA,NA,TRBJ2-1,TRBV5-1
CASSLDQTSGRAGSQFF,TGTGCCAGCAGCTTAGACCAGACTAGCGGGAGGGCCGGGTCGCAGTTCTTC,TRBD2,NA,TRBJ2-1,TRBV7-2
CSAPGTFTDTQYF,TGCAGCGCTCCCGGGACTTTCACAGATACGCAGTATTTT,NA,NA,TRBJ2-3,TRBV29-1
CATTRDRGNQPQHF,TGTGCCACCACACGGGACAGGGGCAATCAGCCCCAGCATTTT,TRBD1,NA,TRBJ1-5,TRBV6-5
CASSPGEVRSNQPQHF,TGTGCCAGCAGCCCCGGGGAGGTCCGTAGCAATCAGCCCCAGCATTTT,NA,NA,TRBJ1-5,TRBV5-8
CASSDRLAGEVSAQYF,TGTGCCAGCAGCGATCGTCTAGCGGGGGAGGTCTCGGCCCAGTACTTC,TRBD2,few,TRBJ2-5,TRBV11-3
CSVEQLAGARQFF,TGCAGCGTTGAACAACTAGCGGGAGCGCGGCAGTTCTTC,TRBD2,NA,TRBJ2-1,TRBV29-1
CASSFPRPSGQETQYF,TGTGCCAGCAGCTTCCCGCGACCTAGCGGCCAAGAGACCCAGTACTTC,TRBD2,NA,TRBJ2-5,TRBV3-1/TRBV3-2
CASSRPDRGQRNDGYTF,TGTGCCAGCAGCAGACCGGACAGGGGGCAGAGAAACGATGGCTACACCTTC,NA,NA,TRBJ1-2,TRBV21-1
CASSGPRQGARNTIYF,TGTGCCAGCAGTGGCCCAAGACAGGGGGCGCGAAACACCATATATTTT,TRBD1,NA,TRBJ1-3,TRBV2
CAWLGLEFTEAFF,TGTGCCTGGTTGGGCCTGGAATTCACTGAAGCTTTCTTT,NA,NA,TRBJ1-1,TRBV30
CASSLIGGYTEAFF,TGTGCCAGCAGTTTAATTGGGGGCTACACTGAAGCTTTCTTT,NA,NA,TRBJ1-1,TRBV28
CASSPVTSASTDTQYF,TGTGCCAGCAGCCCGGTGACGAGCGCGAGCACAGATACGCAGTATTTT,NA,NA,TRBJ2-3,TRBV7-8
CASSSFSSADTQYF,TGTGCCAGCTCATCGTTCAGTTCCGCAGATACGCAGTATTTT,NA,NA,TRBJ2-3,TRBV18
CASSQGVRGANVLTF,TGCGCCAGCAGCCAGGGCGTGCGTGGGGCCAACGTCCTGACTTTC,NA,NA,TRBJ2-6,TRBV4-3
CASSDGRADTQYF,TGTGCCAGCAGTGACGGGAGAGCTGATACGCAGTATTTT,NA,NA,TRBJ2-3,TRBV6-4
CASSLLSGRNAGANVLTF,TGTGCCAGCAGCTTACTTAGCGGGAGAAATGCTGGGGCCAACGTCCTGACTTTC,TRBD2,NA,TRBJ2-6,TRBV7-6
CASRERGFGTDTQYF,TGTGCCAGCCGGGAGCGGGGGTTCGGCACAGATACGCAGTATTTT,TRBD2,NA,TRBJ2-3,TRBV6-5
CASSLETGWGTDTQYF,TGTGCCAGCAGCTTAGAAACAGGGTGGGGCACAGATACGCAGTATTTT,NA,few,TRBJ2-3,TRBV7-8
CASSAVAGGVFEQFF,TGTGCCAGCAGTGCCGTAGCGGGGGGGGTCTTTGAGCAGTTCTTC,TRBD2,NA,TRBJ2-1,TRBV6-6
CASSSQLGQGLEKLFF,TGTGCCAGCAGTTCCCAGCTGGGACAGGGTTTAGAAAAACTGTTTTTT,TRBD1,NA,TRBJ1-4,TRBV6-5
CASSLPAGFQETQYF,TGTGCCAGCAGCTTACCGGCGGGGTTCCAAGAGACCCAGTACTTC,NA,NA,TRBJ2-5,TRBV7-2
CASSADRSRGIDTQYF,TGCGCCAGCAGTGCGGACCGTTCGAGGGGGATAGATACGCAGTATTTT,NA,NA,TRBJ2-3,TRBV5-1
CASSPTPGQGLANYGYTF,TGTGCCAGCAGTCCGACCCCGGGACAGGGCTTAGCTAACTATGGCTACACCTTC,TRBD1,NA,TRBJ1-2,TRBV27
CASSQQPAGVVGTEAFF,TGTGCCAGCAGCCAACAACCCGCCGGGGTAGTAGGCACTGAAGCTTTCTTT,NA,NA,TRBJ1-1,TRBV14
CASSTRVQGAGDTQYF,TGTGCCAGCAGTACTCGGGTACAGGGGGCTGGAGATACGCAGTATTTT,TRBD1,once,TRBJ2-3,TRBV6-2/TRBV6-3
CASGASGRNEQFF,TGTGCTAGTGGAGCTAGCGGGAGGAATGAGCAGTTCTTC,TRBD2,NA,TRBJ2-1,TRBV12-5
CASSSSGERVEQFF,TGTGCCAGCAGCTCCTCGGGGGAGCGGGTTGAGCAGTTCTTC,NA,NA,TRBJ2-1,TRBV11-2
CASSPTGGRSNTIYF,TGTGCCAGCAGCCCGACAGGGGGCAGGTCAAACACCATATATTTT,TRBD1,NA,TRBJ1-3,TRBV3-1/TRBV3-2
CASRLGSTGRPSGGRGDEQFF,TGTGCAAGTCGCTTAGGGTCGACAGGCCGACCTAGCGGGGGGCGGGGTGATGAGCAGTTCTTC,NA,NA,TRBJ2-1,TRBV12-2
CASSSSTRFRTGELFF,TGTGCCAGCAGCTCCTCGACGAGGTTTAGAACCGGGGAGCTGTTTTTT,NA,NA,TRBJ2-2,TRBV7-6
CASSLESQRDPPYGYTF,TGTGCCAGCAGCTTAGAATCACAGCGGGACCCTCCCTATGGCTACACCTTC,NA,NA,TRBJ1-2,TRBV7-8